This T cell receptor beta chain is from a study of cytomegalovirus exposure and HLA in healthy donors (dated by TCRdb to 2015 to 2018). About the investigation overall: According to a later analysis, one platform produced both the roughly 120 validation repertoires and the approximately 670 repertoires of the first cohort. The study aimed to test whether cataloging public T cell receptors could reveal signatures of past pathogen exposure. Along with the approximately 650-subject first cohort, a separate validation cohort of around 120 different subjects was used. To predict cytomegalovirus infection status, the study brought together high-throughput TCR immunosequencing, statistical association of individual TCRs with disease status, and machine learning. The research as a whole found: While some public TCRs were present in many individuals, most TCR sequences turned up only very rarely across donors. It was suggested by the authors that the approach could potentially be generalized to other disease states and immunological phenotypes. In vitro tests confirmed that a few of the cytomegalovirus-associated TCR beta chains recognize cytomegalovirus antigens. Subsequent analysis determined that TCRs grouped into clusters in the first cohort also showed a tendency toward co-occurrence across the 120 or so validation repertoires, and about 93% of cluster scores exceeded 0. A total of roughly 160 TCR beta chains were listed by the study as associated with cytomegalovirus. In both the original and validation cohorts, the classifier was reported to diagnose cytomegalovirus status with high specificity and sensitivity. All 120 or so repertoires were used to score co-occurrence in the validation cohort in a later analysis, because that analysis had no HLA typing for the cohort.

Spanning cysteine to phenylalanine, the CDR3 consists of 16 amino acids. CDR3 DNA only is kept here, 48 bases in frame from base 1. CDR1 and CDR2, per the germline V gene, are LGHNA and YSLEER. V ends up 4 bases short and J 0 bases short, with an unmatched junction base count of 5. Separate from the roughly 660-subject first cohort, the validation cohort of more than 90 subjects was the group to which the donors belonged. The library was made by the immunoSEQ multiplex PCR assay. Per the original workflow: A statistical classification framework was built to diagnose cytomegalovirus status from the catalog of TCR beta chain sequences. Entries here come from immuneACCESS through TCRdb and include only in-frame sequences with V and J called. Some clones fail to appear in such tables; in the studies checked, an unresolved V gene covers under half of the shortfall, and the cause of the remainder is unknown. From that table come the V and J calls and clone size; the DNA was used to work out D and trimming. This sample holds around 99,000 clones; roughly 90% were observed only once. The top ten clones comprise roughly 2.1% of the sample.

This clone was picked up a small number of times. Its antigen specificity is not known. Base quality data are lacking; no much larger clone is found one base away. Material for sequencing was PBMCs. The chain is made from TRBV4-3 and TRBJ2-2; TRBD2 matches 7 bases in the middle. The receptor comes from a woman between 18 and 30 years old in good health and CMV-seronegative. The base sequence is TGCGCCAGCAGCCCCCTAGCGGAGCCGAACACCGGGGAGCTGTTTTTT. This codes for CASSPLAEPNTGELFF.